This T cell receptor beta chain was identified during a study of blood T cell repertoires in COVID-19. In the study overall: Material from acute and convalescent COVID-19 was sourced from the United States, Italy and Spain. PBMCs, B-cell-depleted T cells, or T cells were the source of the cDNA or gDNA that made up the material.

Methods used by the authors: Amplified reference gene primers provided the basis for estimating nucleated cell counts. Data came from immunoSEQ multiplex PCR; TCRdb stores just in-frame clones and leaves some out. Clone size and the V and J calls come from that table; the DNA yielded D and trimming. The sample holds over 200,000 clones, 88% seen once. The V gene lost 3 bases and the J gene lost 2 bases, with 5 bases spanning the gap. Germline CDR1 and CDR2: SGHRS and YFSETQ. There are 13 residues in the CDR3. The V and J genes are TRBV5-1 and TRBJ1-4, with D unclear. Sequencing was performed on peripheral blood. The sequence derives from a woman in her 30s with acute or convalescent COVID-19. For the CDR3, the DNA is TGCGCCAGCAGCTCCCAGACTAATGAAAAACTGTTTTTT. This sequence encodes CASSSQTNEKLFF.